The next 18 T cell receptor beta chains were all read from a single sample in a study of identical twins. One entry per CDR3 protein, called by TCRdb with MiXCR from the 5' RACE reads. The sample consists of approximately 1.8 million distinct CDR3 sequences, less than 40% of them appearing once. The specimen sequenced was cord blood. The source of these receptors is a newborn girl in good health.

The chain couples TRBV10-2 to TRBJ1-1; D is ambiguous. In germline, CDR1 is WSHSY, CDR2 SAAADI. The CDR3 contains 14 residues. Between the trimmed V and J ends, which lost 3 bases and 1 base, there was a span of 9 bases. The CDR3 DNA sequence: TGCGCCAGCAGTGAAGGGCGACAGAACACTGAAGCTTTCTTT. Translation gives CASSEGRQNTEAFF.

This sequence joins TRBV2 and TRBJ1-1, with TRBD1 as a possible D gene (5 bases). Germline lookup yields CDR1 SNHLY and CDR2 FYNNEI. The CDR3 contains 12 residues. V gave up 5 bases and J gave up 6 bases, with 10 bases separating them. This CDR3 is CASSRSTAEAFF. As DNA, the CDR3 is TGTGCCAGCAGTAGGTCGACAGCTGAAGCTTTCTTT.

The chain employs TRBV12-3 or TRBV12-4 and TRBJ2-3, with 11 bases that match TRBD2. The CDR3 is made up of 15 amino acids. V lost 5 bases to trimming and J lost 11 bases; unmatched junction nucleotides: 12. This CDR3 reads CASSPLAGGTDVQYF. CDR3 bases: TGTGCCAGCAGTCCTCTAGCGGGAGGCACAGATGTGCAGTATTTT.

The rearrangement joins TRBV25-1 to TRBJ2-3; TRBD1 might be the D (6 bases). In germline, CDR1 is MGHDK, CDR2 SYGVNS. V was cut by 10 bases and J by 0 bases, with 11 bases left in between. This CDR3 spans 13 amino acids. The chain's CDR3 is CAKPGVSTDTQYF. In nucleotides, the CDR3 is TGTGCCAAGCCAGGGGTAAGCACAGATACGCAGTATTTT.

The V and J genes are TRBV12-3 or TRBV12-4 and TRBJ2-5; 9 bases fit TRBD1. CDR3 length: 14 amino acids. J was trimmed by 5 bases and V by 6 bases; bases with no gene match: 7. CDR3 sequence: CASRPGQGSETQYF. CDR3 bases: TGTGCCAGCAGACCGGGACAGGGTTCGGAGACCCAGTACTTC.

This chain uses TRBV20-1 with TRBJ2-7; 11 bases match TRBD2. CDR3 size: 17 residues. The germline CDR1 and CDR2 sequences are DFQATT and SNEGSKA (reference sequence). Trimming at V came to 3 bases and at J to 7 bases, leaving 17 bases not matched to a gene. In DNA form, the CDR3 reads TGCAGTGCTAGCAGCTTTTTACTAGCGGGAGAGAACAATGAGCAGTACTTC. Protein sequence: CSASSFLLAGENNEQYF.

This clonotype has only a few counts. This chain links TRBV12-3 or TRBV12-4 with TRBJ2-1; D unresolved. CDR3 length equals 14 residues. The ends were cut back, 0 bases at V and 12 bases at J, with 15 bases in the middle. The CDR3 sequence: CASSLAPPTWGQFF. The CDR3 DNA reads as TGTGCCAGCAGTTTAGCGCCACCAACTTGGGGGCAGTTCTTC.

J is TRBJ2-5 and V is TRBV12-3 or TRBV12-4; 7 bases are shared with TRBD2. The CDR3 is 15 amino acids. V dropped 7 bases and J dropped 11; count of bases not matched to a gene: 19. The CDR3 protein is CASTPRAGEYNEQYF. The CDR3 DNA reads TGTGCCAGCACCCCTCGGGCGGGGGAATACAATGAGCAGTACTTC.

Notes on this clonotype: A much larger clone differs by one base, so this may be a read error. This chain links TRBV29-1 with TRBJ2-7, with D perhaps being TRBD1 or TRBD2 (5 bases each). Trimming left V 0 bases short and J 3 bases short, with 9 bases between. Per germline, CDR1 SQVTM and CDR2 ANQGSEA. This CDR3 is built from 13 residues. DNA of the CDR3: TGCAGCGTTGAAGACAGGGCGGGCTACGAGCAGTACTTC. Translation: CSVEDRAGYEQYF.

This clonotype occurred a few times. The rearrangement links TRBV3-1 to TRBJ1-4; 8 positions agree with TRBD1. V dropped 3 bases and J dropped 7; count of bases not matched to a gene: 4. The CDR3 runs to 14 residues. Per the germline V gene, CDR1 is LGHDT and CDR2 is YNNKEL (reference sequence). CDR3 region: CASSHGRGREKLFF. CDR3 DNA: TGTGCCAGCAGCCACGGCAGGGGGCGTGAAAAACTGTTTTTT.

The chain couples TRBV19 to TRBJ2-1, with TRBD2 identical over 9 bases. This CDR3 has 15 amino acids. J lost 6 bases, V lost 6 bases, and 9 bases had no gene match. Germline V CDR1 and CDR2: LNHDA, SQIVND (reference sequence). The CDR3 loop is CASRGLAGSRNEQFF. CDR3 nucleotides: TGTGCCAGTAGGGGCCTAGCGGGAAGCCGCAATGAGCAGTTCTTC.

V and J are TRBV12-3 or TRBV12-4 and TRBJ2-3, with a weak D call TRBD1 (5 bases). Trimming pared 3 bases from V and 14 bases from J, leaving 15 bases between. The CDR3 spans 12 residues. In nucleotides, the CDR3 is TGTGCCAGCAGTTTCGCAGGGCTCGTAGGGTATTTT. Translating gives CASSFAGLVGYF.

This clonotype was seen a handful of times. The chain has TRBV18 and TRBJ1-1; D might be TRBD1 (6 bases). Germline V gene lookup returns CDR1 KGHSH and CDR2 LQKENI. The CDR3 has 17 amino acids. The V gene lost 3 bases and the J gene lost 1 base, with 18 bases spanning the gap. CDR3 protein: CASSPLTQGEKNTEAFF. DNA of the CDR3: TGTGCCAGCTCACCCCTGACACAGGGAGAAAAGAACACTGAAGCTTTCTTT.

In its sample, this clonotype was seen once. V is TRBV11-2 and J is TRBJ1-1; a possible D gene is TRBD1 (5 bases). The CDR3 has 15 residues. The V gene's germline CDR1 is SGHAT and CDR2 FQNNGV. V was trimmed by 1 base and J by 3 bases, leaving 12 bases between them. CDR3 loop: CASSLVRGSHTEAFF. For the CDR3, the DNA is TGTGCCAGCAGCTTAGTACGGGGGAGCCACACTGAAGCTTTCTTT.

The chain employs TRBV3-1 and TRBJ1-1; tentative D call: TRBD1 (5 bases). The length of the CDR3 is 15 residues. Germline V gene lookup returns CDR1 LGHDT and CDR2 YNNKEL (reference sequence). Trimming took off 0 bases at V and 4 bases at J, with 12 bases between the two ends. CDR3 amino acids: CASSQEGARGTEAFF. The CDR3 DNA is TGTGCCAGCAGCCAAGAAGGAGCGAGGGGCACTGAAGCTTTCTTT.

The chain employs TRBV28 and TRBJ2-7, with D unclear. The V gene's germline CDR1 is MDHEN and CDR2 SYDVKM. The V end was cut by 10 bases, the J end by 7 bases, with 23 bases between. This CDR3 has 14 residues. This chain's CDR3 is CATKPGSLYNEQYF. The CDR3 nucleotides are TGTGCCACCAAACCAGGTTCCTTGTACAATGAGCAGTACTTC.

The chain links TRBV25-1 to TRBJ2-3; TRBD2 aligns across 7 bases. J was trimmed by 2 bases and V by 10 bases; bases with no gene match: 12. CDR1 is MGHDK and CDR2 is SYGVNS in the germline V gene. The CDR3 runs 15 residues. The CDR3 nucleotides read TGTGCCACCTCTAGCGGCACGACCTACACAGATACGCAGTATTTT. Translated: CATSSGTTYTDTQYF.

This clonotype turned up a few times. The rearrangement uses TRBV2 and TRBJ2-1; TRBD2 matches at 11 bases. The end of the DNA is better explained by TRBJ2-7, so the J call may be wrong. The CDR3 is 15 residues long. CDR1 and CDR2 from the germline V gene are SNHLY and FYNNEI. The CDR3 DNA reads TGTGCCAGCTGTTCCCAGCTAGCGGGGGGAAATGAGCAGTACTTC. It is translated as CASCSQLAGGNEQYF.